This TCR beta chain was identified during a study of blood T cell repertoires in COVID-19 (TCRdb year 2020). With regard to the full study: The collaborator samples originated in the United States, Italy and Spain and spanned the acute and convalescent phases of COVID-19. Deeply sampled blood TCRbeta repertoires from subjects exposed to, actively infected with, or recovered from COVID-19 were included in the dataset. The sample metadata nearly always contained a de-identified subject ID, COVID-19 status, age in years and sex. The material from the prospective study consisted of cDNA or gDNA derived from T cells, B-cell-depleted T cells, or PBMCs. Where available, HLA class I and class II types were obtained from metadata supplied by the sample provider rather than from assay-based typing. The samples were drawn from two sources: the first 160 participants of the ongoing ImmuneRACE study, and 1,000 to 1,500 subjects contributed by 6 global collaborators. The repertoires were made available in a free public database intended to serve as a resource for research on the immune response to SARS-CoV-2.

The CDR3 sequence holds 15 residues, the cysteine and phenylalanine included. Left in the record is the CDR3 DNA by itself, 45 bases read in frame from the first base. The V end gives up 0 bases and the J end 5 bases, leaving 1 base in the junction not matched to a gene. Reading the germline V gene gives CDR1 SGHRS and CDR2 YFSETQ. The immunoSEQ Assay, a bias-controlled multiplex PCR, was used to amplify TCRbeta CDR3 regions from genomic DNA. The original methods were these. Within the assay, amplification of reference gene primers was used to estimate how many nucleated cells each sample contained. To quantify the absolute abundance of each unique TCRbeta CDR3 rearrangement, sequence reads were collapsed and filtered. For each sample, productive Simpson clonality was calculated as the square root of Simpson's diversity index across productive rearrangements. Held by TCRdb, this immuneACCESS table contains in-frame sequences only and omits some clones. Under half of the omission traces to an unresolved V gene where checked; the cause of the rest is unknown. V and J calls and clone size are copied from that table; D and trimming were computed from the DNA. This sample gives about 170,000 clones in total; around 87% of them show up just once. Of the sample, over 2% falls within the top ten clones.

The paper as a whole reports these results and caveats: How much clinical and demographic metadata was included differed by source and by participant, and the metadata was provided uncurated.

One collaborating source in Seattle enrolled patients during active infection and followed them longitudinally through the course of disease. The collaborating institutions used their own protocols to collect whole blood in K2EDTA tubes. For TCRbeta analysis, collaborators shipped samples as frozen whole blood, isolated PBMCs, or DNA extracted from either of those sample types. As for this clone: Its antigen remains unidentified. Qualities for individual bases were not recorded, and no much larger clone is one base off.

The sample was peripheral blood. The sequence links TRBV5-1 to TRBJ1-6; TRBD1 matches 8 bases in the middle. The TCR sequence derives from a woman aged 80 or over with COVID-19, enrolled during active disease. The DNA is TGCGCCAGCAGCTTGGAGGGACAGGATAATTCACCCCTCCACTTT. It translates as CASSLEGQDNSPLHF.